The rows below give T cell receptor beta chains drawn from one sample of a study of shared clonotypes between healthy human individuals. Here immunoSEQ multiplex PCR was the method, and the copy in TCRdb shows in-frame clones only, minus some. The table records about 2,200,000 clones, about 92% of them present only once. Sample: naive CD8+ T cells from PBMCs. All receptors derive from a man aged 18 to 29 in good health. Some clones in this sample may be carry-over from other donors' samples. The CDR3 runs from the conserved cysteine through the conserved F or W. D genes are given only for firm matches. Expanded clones are given a class, and other clones once, few, many or no size at all.

. TRBJ1-3 14 TRBV9 . CASSVGRVGNTIYF TGTGCCAGCAGCGTAGGGAGGGTTGGAAACACCATATATTTT
. TRBJ1-2 16 TRBV7-8 few CASSRERTVTNYGYTF TGTGCCAGCAGCCGGGAGCGGACGGTTACTAACTATGGCTACACCTTC
TRBD2 TRBJ2-1 19 TRBV27 . CASSPPGLAGGSSYNEQFF TGTGCCAGCAGTCCCCCCGGGCTAGCGGGAGGGAGCTCCTACAATGAGCAGTTCTTC
TRBD2 TRBJ2-2 16 TRBV5-6 . CASSLGLAGFAGELFF TGTGCCAGCAGCTTGGGACTAGCGGGATTCGCCGGGGAGCTGTTTTTT
. TRBJ1-1 14 TRBV27 . CASSLSLGPGGAFF TGTGCCAGCAGTTTGTCCCTCGGCCCGGGAGGAGCTTTCTTT
. TRBJ1-4 15 TRBV12-1 . CASSLGDSYNEKLFF TGTGCCAGCAGCTTAGGGGACAGCTATAATGAAAAACTGTTTTTT
TRBD1 TRBJ1-1 14 TRBV19 few CASSSGQGGTEAFF TGTGCCAGTAGTAGCGGACAGGGAGGTACTGAAGCTTTCTTT
TRBD2 TRBJ2-7 14 TRBV19 once CASSRSGSSYEQYF TGTGCCAGTAGTCGGAGCGGGAGTTCCTACGAGCAGTACTTC
. TRBJ2-1 15 TRBV7-6 . CASSLGSSSYNEQFF TGTGCCAGCAGCTTAGGATCCAGCTCCTACAATGAGCAGTTCTTC
. TRBJ2-3 14 TRBV30 . CAWSTTGITDTQYF TGTGCCTGGAGTACGACGGGGATAACAGATACGCAGTATTTT
. TRBJ2-1 16 TRBV27 . CASSSLRVDTYNEQFF TGTGCCAGCAGTAGCCTGAGGGTTGACACCTACAATGAGCAGTTCTTC
TRBD1 TRBJ1-5 15 TRBV6-5 . CASSLQGFSNQPQHF TGTGCCAGCAGTCTACAGGGGTTTAGCAATCAGCCCCAGCATTTT
. TRBJ2-7 13 TRBV11-2 once CASSLSVTYEQYF TGTGCCAGCAGCTTAAGCGTCACCTACGAGCAGTACTTC
. TRBJ1-5 14 TRBV15 . CATSRVISNQPQHF TGTGCCACCAGCAGAGTTATTAGCAATCAGCCCCAGCATTTT
TRBD1 TRBJ1-1 16 TRBV5-6 . CASSLAGTGYNTEAFF TGTGCCAGCAGCTTGGCCGGGACAGGTTATAACACTGAAGCTTTCTTT
. TRBJ2-5 9 TRBV29-1 . CSVEQTQYF TGCAGCGTTGAGCAGACCCAGTACTTC
. TRBJ2-1 14 TRBV7-9 . CAIDGRYHFNEQFF TGTGCCATCGATGGGCGGTACCATTTCAATGAGCAGTTCTTC
TRBD2 TRBJ2-1 15 TRBV4-3 . CASSQEGLAYNEQFF TGCGCCAGCAGCCAAGAGGGACTAGCGTACAATGAGCAGTTCTTC
. TRBJ1-1 16 TRBV27 . CASSLFFSRAGTEAFF TGTGCCAGCAGTTTATTCTTCTCAAGGGCGGGCACTGAAGCTTTCTTT
TRBD1 TRBJ2-3 14 TRBV27 once CASKVGGSTDTQYF TGTGCCAGCAAAGTAGGGGGCAGCACAGATACGCAGTATTTT
. TRBJ2-7 12 TRBV5-5 . CASSPGLHEQYF TGTGCCAGCAGCCCGGGACTCCACGAGCAGTACTTC
TRBD2 TRBJ2-7 19 TRBV10-3 . CAISERDPRSRREYYEQYF TGTGCCATCAGTGAAAGGGACCCGCGGTCCCGGCGGGAGTACTACGAGCAGTACTTC
TRBD1 TRBJ2-2 16 TRBV9 . CASSPGQGAVTGELFF TGTGCCAGCAGCCCGGGACAGGGGGCGGTCACCGGGGAGCTGTTTTTT
. TRBJ2-7 13 TRBV27 . CASTLLGGGEQYF TGTGCCAGCACCCTTCTCGGTGGGGGCGAGCAGTACTTC
. TRBJ1-1 15 TRBV7-9 . CASINQGISNTEAFF TGTGCCAGCATAAACCAGGGGATCTCGAACACTGAAGCTTTCTTT
. TRBJ2-1 14 TRBV2 . CASSEADSHNEQFF TGTGCCAGCAGTGAAGCAGACTCCCACAATGAGCAGTTCTTC
. TRBJ1-4 18 TRBV7-6 . CASSLLSARALFNEKLFF TGTGCCAGCAGCTTATTGTCGGCCAGGGCCTTATTCAATGAAAAACTGTTTTTT
. TRBJ2-5 13 TRBV19 . CASSLGHQETQYF TGTGCCAGTTCCCTCGGGCATCAAGAGACCCAGTACTTC
. TRBJ1-1 14 TRBV9 few CASSPGRGGNEAFF TGTGCCAGCAGCCCCGGCAGAGGGGGGAATGAAGCTTTCTTT
. TRBJ2-1 14 TRBV4-1 . CASSQVLRVNEQFF TGCGCCAGCAGCCAAGTCCTTAGGGTAAATGAGCAGTTCTTC
. TRBJ2-6 16 TRBV15 . CATSRVGSSGANVLTF TGTGCCACCAGCAGAGTTGGGAGCTCTGGGGCCAACGTCCTGACTTTC
. TRBJ2-7 11 TRBV6-5 . CASSYAGAQYF TGTGCCAGCAGTTACGCCGGAGCGCAGTACTTC
. TRBJ1-1 16 TRBV4-2 . CASSQGGPRVPTEAFF TGTGCCAGCAGCCAAGGGGGCCCCAGGGTCCCCACTGAAGCTTTCTTT
TRBD2 TRBJ2-3 16 TRBV5-4 . CASSPGTSGTTDTQYF TGTGCCAGCAGCCCGGGGACTAGCGGAACCACAGATACGCAGTATTTT
TRBD1 TRBJ2-7 14 TRBV6-5 once CATRYRGLPYEQYF TGTGCCACACGTTACAGGGGGCTGCCTTACGAGCAGTACTTC
. TRBJ2-1 15 TRBV13 . CASSSSQGRVNEQFF TGTGCCAGCAGCTCCTCACAGGGGAGGGTCAATGAGCAGTTCTTC
TRBD2 TRBJ2-1 15 TRBV28 . CASSLTSGSYNEQFF TGTGCCAGCAGTTTAACTAGCGGGAGTTACAATGAGCAGTTCTTC
. TRBJ2-1 14 TRBV7-2 . CASSSRGRRSEQFF TGTGCCAGCAGCTCGAGGGGGAGGCGCAGTGAGCAGTTCTTC
TRBD1 TRBJ2-7 14 TRBV5-1 . CASSVRDRGYEQYF TGCGCCAGCAGCGTTAGGGACAGGGGCTACGAGCAGTACTTC
TRBD2 TRBJ2-1 13 TRBV10-3 . CAIRDYNYNEQFF TGTGCCATCCGGGACTATAACTACAATGAGCAGTTCTTC
TRBD2 TRBJ2-1 14 TRBV30 . CAWEAGSSYNEQFF TGTGCCTGGGAAGCGGGAAGCTCCTACAATGAGCAGTTCTTC
. TRBJ2-3 14 TRBV28 . CASSFDLSTDTQYF TGTGCCAGCAGTTTTGACCTTAGCACAGATACGCAGTATTTT